The present TCR beta chain was sequenced within a study of T-cell reconstitution after alpha-beta-depleted transplantation in children. Looked up from germline, CDR1 is SGDLS and CDR2 is YYNGEE. The CDR3 loop spans 15 amino acids. V was trimmed by 7 bases and J by 2 bases, leaving 17 bases between them. Preparation of the TCRbeta library was carried out with unique molecular identifiers. TCRdb re-called the PCR reads with MiXCR, one entry per CDR3 protein. Of about 350,000 distinct CDR3 sequences in the sample, about 14% were seen once. The receptor comes from a human donor who donated a stem cell graft to a child with Fanconi anemia. The sample consisted of PBMCs, taken from the stem cell graft. This rearrangement joins TRBV9 to TRBJ2-3; a possible D gene is TRBD2 (6 bases). As DNA, the CDR3 is TGTGCCAGCCAACGGACGGGGGTCCTCACAGATACGCAGTATTTT. Residues: CASQRTGVLTDTQYF.